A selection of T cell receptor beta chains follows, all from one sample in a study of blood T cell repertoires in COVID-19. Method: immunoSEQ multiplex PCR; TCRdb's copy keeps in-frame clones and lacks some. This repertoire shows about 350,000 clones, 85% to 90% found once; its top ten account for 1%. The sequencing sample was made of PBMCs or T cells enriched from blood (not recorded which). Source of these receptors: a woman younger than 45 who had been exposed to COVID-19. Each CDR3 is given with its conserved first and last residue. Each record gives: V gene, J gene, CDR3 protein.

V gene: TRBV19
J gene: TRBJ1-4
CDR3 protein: CASSTMGTGAEKLFF

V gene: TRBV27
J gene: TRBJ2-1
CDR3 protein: CASSVTPATGISNEQFF

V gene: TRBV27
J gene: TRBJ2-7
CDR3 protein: CASSWHNTYEQYF

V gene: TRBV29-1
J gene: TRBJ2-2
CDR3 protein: CSVEGPSERANTGELFF

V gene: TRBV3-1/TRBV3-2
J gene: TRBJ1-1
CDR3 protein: CASSQEGEGAGTEAFF

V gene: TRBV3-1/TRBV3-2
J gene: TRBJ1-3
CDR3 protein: CASSRTETGNTIYF

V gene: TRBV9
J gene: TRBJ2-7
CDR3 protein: CASSAYRGDAYEQYF

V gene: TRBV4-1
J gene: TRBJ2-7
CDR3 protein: CASSQDKQAYEQYF

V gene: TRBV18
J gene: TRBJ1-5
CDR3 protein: CASSPDGNSGRPQHF

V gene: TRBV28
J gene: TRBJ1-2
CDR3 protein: CASSYPGQQLYGYTF

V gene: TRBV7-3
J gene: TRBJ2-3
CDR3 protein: CASSLGGLTEPADTQYF

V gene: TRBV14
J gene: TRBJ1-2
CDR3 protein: CASSTLRQGLRGYTF

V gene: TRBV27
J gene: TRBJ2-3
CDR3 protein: CASSPYRDFDTDTQYF

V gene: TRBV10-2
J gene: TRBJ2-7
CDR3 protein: CASSDRGHSYEQYF

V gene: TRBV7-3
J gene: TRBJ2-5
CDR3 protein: CASGPGDGETQYF

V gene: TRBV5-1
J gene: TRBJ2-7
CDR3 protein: CASSVQGSQYF

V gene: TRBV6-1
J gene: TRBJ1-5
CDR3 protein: CASSDRWGNQPQHF

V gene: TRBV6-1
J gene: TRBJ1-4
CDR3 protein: CASSEAAGQNEKLFF

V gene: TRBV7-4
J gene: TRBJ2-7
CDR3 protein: CASSPLAGGLLYEQYF

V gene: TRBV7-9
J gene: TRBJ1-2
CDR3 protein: CASSDRQGAISHYGYTF

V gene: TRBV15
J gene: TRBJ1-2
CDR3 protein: CATSRGGMTLSYTF

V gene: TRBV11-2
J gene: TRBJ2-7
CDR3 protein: CASSPRTSGSYEQYF

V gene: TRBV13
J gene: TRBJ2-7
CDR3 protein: CASSLGSGAGYEQYF

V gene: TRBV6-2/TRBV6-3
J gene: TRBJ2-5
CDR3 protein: CASSYGLGGRGFQETQYF

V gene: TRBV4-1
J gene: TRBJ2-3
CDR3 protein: CARTGGTDTQYF

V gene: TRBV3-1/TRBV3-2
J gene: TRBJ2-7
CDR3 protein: CASSQIGTDSSYEQYF

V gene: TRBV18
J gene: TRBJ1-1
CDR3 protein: CASSPPGLAAGSFF

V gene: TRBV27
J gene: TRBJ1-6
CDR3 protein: CASSPIEGPPHSPLHF

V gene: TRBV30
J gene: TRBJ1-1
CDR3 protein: CAWRRSAGYGEAFF

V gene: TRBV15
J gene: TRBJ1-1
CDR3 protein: CATGSSGMNTEAFF

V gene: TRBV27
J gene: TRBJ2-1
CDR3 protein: CASSLPGQGIGSYNEQFF

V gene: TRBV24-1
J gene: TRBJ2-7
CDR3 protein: CATSEAAYPYEQYF

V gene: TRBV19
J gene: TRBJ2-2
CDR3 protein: CATDRGPTGELFF

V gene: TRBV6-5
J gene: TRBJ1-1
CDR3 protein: CASSYRGAGANTEAFF

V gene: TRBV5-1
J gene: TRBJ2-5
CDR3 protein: CASSYAGPAQETQYF

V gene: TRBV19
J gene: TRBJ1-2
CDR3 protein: CASSPRGRDPPREYGYTF

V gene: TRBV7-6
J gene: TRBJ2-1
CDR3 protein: CASSQEGTRTYNEQFF

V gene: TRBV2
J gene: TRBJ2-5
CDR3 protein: CASSPQSETQYF

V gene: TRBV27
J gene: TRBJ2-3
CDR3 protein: CASSRRDRGWDTQYF

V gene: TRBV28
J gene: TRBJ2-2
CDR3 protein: CASTSTGVGTGELFF

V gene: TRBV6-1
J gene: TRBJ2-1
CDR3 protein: CASSELAGGYNEQFF

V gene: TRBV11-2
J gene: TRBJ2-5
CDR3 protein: CATRGSGETQYF

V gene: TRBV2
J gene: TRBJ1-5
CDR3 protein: CASSEGPMNQPQHF

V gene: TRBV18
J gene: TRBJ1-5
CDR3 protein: CASSPSHGNQPQHF

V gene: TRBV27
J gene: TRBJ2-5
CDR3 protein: CASRPGLAGGQTQYF

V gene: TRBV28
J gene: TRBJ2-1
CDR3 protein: CASKVGAASVYNEQFF

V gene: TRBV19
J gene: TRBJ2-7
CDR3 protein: CASSPPGTSGSGQYF

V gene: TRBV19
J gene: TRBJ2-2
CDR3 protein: CASSIETGLAGELFF

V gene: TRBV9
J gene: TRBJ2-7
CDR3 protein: CASSPRGQGSSYEQYF

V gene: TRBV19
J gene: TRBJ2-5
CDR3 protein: CASSSGKGTQYF

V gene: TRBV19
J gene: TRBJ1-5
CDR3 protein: CASRTGTGVQPQHF

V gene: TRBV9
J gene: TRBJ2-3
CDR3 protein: CASSGAGTRGGADTQYF

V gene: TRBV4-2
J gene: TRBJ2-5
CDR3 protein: CASSQGVLAGVRGQETQYF